This entry lists 30 T cell receptor beta chains sequenced from one sample in a study of molecular identifiers for immune sequencing clone quantification. MiXCR, applied by TCRdb to the PCR reads, yields one record per CDR3 protein. The sample holds 600,000 to 650,000 distinct CDR3 sequences, just under 20% seen once. Sequencing was performed on naive CD8+ T cells from blood, with Jurkat cell RNA spiked in. As for subset: FACS-sorted CD8+CD4-CCR7+CD45RA+ naive T cells. These receptor sequences come from a human donor in good health. Some libraries in this study had Jurkat cell RNA spiked in.

Worth noting for this clonotype: Because it lacks the conserved phenylalanine or tryptophan at the end, this CDR3 is likely a read error. Here the CDR3 reads CASSLDAVQETQYL. Here the CDR3 DNA reads TGTGCCAGCAGCTTAGATGCAGTCCAAGAGACCCAGTACCTC. The gene calls are TRBV7-6 and TRBJ2-5; D remains unclear. V was clipped by 1 base and J by 1 base, with 7 bases between them. In germline, CDR1 is SGHVS, CDR2 FNYEAQ. The CDR3 length is 14 residues.

A note on this clonotype: A single base separates this from a much larger clone, so it may be a read error. The rearrangement links TRBV28 to TRBJ1-1; TRBD1 aligns across 11 bases. CDR1 and CDR2 (germline): MDHEN, SYDVKM. The CDR3 is made up of 12 amino acids. CDR3 residues: CASNSDRGLALF. The CDR3 coding sequence is TGTGCCAGCAACTCGGACAGGGGGCTGGCTCTCTTT.

This clonotype was counted many times. V and J are TRBV6-2 or TRBV6-3 and TRBJ2-3; 10 positions agree with TRBD2. Trimming removed 0 bases from V and 4 bases from J; junction bases left unmatched: 7. The CDR3 is made up of 17 amino acids. Germline V CDR1 and CDR2: MNHEY, SVGEGT. The chain's CDR3 is CASSYSPAGGPSDTQYF. CDR3 coding DNA: TGTGCCAGCAGTTACTCCCCAGCGGGAGGGCCGTCAGATACGCAGTATTTT.

V gene TRBV5-1 combines with J gene TRBJ1-4; D ambiguous. From germline, CDR1 is SGHRS and CDR2 YFSETQ. The CDR3 extends over 17 amino acids. Trimming cost V 3 bases and J 5 bases, with 20 bases left between them. This chain's CDR3 is CASSSANIEPRNEKLFF. The CDR3 DNA sequence: TGCGCCAGCAGCTCGGCCAACATCGAGCCTCGAAATGAAAAACTGTTTTTT.

A remark on this clonotype: The CDR3 end shows no conserved phenylalanine or tryptophan, and so a read error is likely. The rearrangement links TRBV5-1 to TRBJ2-7; tentatively, D is TRBD2 (6 bases). CDR3 length equals 14 residues. V was cut by 4 bases and J by 1 base, with 12 bases left in between. Germline V lookup: CDR1 SGHRS, CDR2 YFSETQ. The CDR3 loop is CASSPSGGSYEQYL. The DNA for the CDR3 is TGCGCCAGCAGCCCATCCGGGGGTTCCTACGAGCAGTACCTC.

This clonotype came up many times. The chain recombines TRBV20-1 with TRBJ2-7; tentatively, D is TRBD2 (5 bases). V was shortened by 5 bases and J by 3 bases, with 14 bases between the two germline ends. This CDR3 has 13 residues. Germline loops: CDR1 DFQATT, CDR2 SNEGSKA (reference sequence). This CDR3 reads CSAWERTVYEQYF. As DNA, the CDR3 is TGCAGTGCTTGGGAGAGGACTGTCTACGAGCAGTACTTC.

In this sample, this clonotype turned up many times. The chain recombines TRBV7-2 with TRBJ2-1; D gene unclear. This CDR3 is 14 amino acids long. V dropped 1 base and J dropped 9 bases, with 13 bases sitting between them. Germline V lookup: CDR1 SGHTA, CDR2 FQGNSA. CDR3: CASSLVTPWGEQFF. CDR3 nucleotide sequence: TGTGCCAGCAGCTTAGTGACCCCTTGGGGTGAGCAGTTCTTC.

This clonotype was recorded at least ten times. The rearrangement links TRBV7-6 to TRBJ1-1; D perhaps matches TRBD1 (6 bases). The V gene's germline CDR1 is SGHVS and CDR2 FNYEAQ. V was clipped by 6 bases and J by 2 bases, with 10 bases between them. CDR3 length equals 13 residues. CDR3: CASSMTGNTEAFF. CDR3 nucleotide sequence: TGTGCCAGCAGTATGACAGGAAACACTGAAGCTTTCTTT.

This clonotype has a count of ten or more. In nucleotides, the CDR3 is TGTGCCAGCAGCTGGACGAATGATGGCTACACCTTC. Translated, it gives CASSWTNDGYTF. The chain couples TRBV5-5 to TRBJ1-2; D gene uncertain. This CDR3 has 12 residues. V lost 3 bases, J lost 6 bases, and 9 bases lay in between. Germline CDR1 SGHKS, CDR2 YYEKEE (reference sequence).

This clonotype was counted only a few times. This sequence joins TRBV11-2 and TRBJ2-2, with 7 bases matching TRBD1. V shed 5 bases, J shed 2 bases, and the junction held 8 bases outside the gene matches. Per germline, CDR1 SGHAT and CDR2 FQNNGV. The CDR3 contains 16 residues. The CDR3 here is CASSHGPGGNTGELFF. The CDR3 nucleotides are TGTGCCAGCAGCCACGGGCCAGGGGGAAACACCGGGGAGCTGTTTTTT.

Remarks on this clonotype: A read error may be the cause here, since a much bigger clone is one base away. The chain recombines TRBV5-1 with TRBJ2-7; D assignment may be TRBD1 or TRBD2 (5 bases each). CDR3 length equals 13 residues. CDR1 and CDR2 from the germline V gene are SGHRS and YFSETQ. The CDR3 reads CASGFDSGNEQYF. In DNA form, the CDR3 reads TGCGCCAGCGGCTTTGACAGCGGAAACGAGCAGTACTTC.

Comment on this clonotype: A much larger clonotype is one base distant, so this may be a read error. The chain is built from TRBV28 and TRBJ1-4; D is unclear. Germline-derived CDR1 and CDR2 are MDHEN and SYDVKM. The CDR3 runs 15 residues. CDR3 in amino acids: CASIPSGATSEKLFF. The CDR3 DNA sequence: TGTGCCAGCATCCCCTCCGGAGCAACTAGTGAAAAACTGTTTTTT.

The chain employs TRBV4-1 and TRBJ1-4, with 8 bases lining up with TRBD1. CDR3 length: 19 residues. V was clipped by 3 bases and J by 4 bases; unmatched bases: 16. The germline V gene encodes CDR1 MGHRA and CDR2 YSYEKL. In nucleotides, the CDR3 is TGCGCCAGCAGCCAGGCCGCGGGCCAGGGGGCGAACAATAATGAAAAACTGTTTTTT. Its translation is CASSQAAGQGANNNEKLFF.

About this clonotype itself: Just one base apart from a much larger clone, this may be a read error. V and J are TRBV5-6 and TRBJ1-1, with D unclear. The CDR3 extends over 15 amino acids. CDR1 and CDR2 (germline): SGHDT, YYEEEE. Trimming removed 2 bases from V and 2 bases from J, with 13 bases in between. CDR3 sequence: CASSFGRGVNTEAFF. As DNA, the CDR3 is TGTGCCAGCAGCTTCGGACGGGGAGTCAACACTGAAGCTTTCTTT.

About this clonotype itself: The junction departs from the called germline gene at one end, perhaps through a read error. J is TRBJ2-1 and V is TRBV5-6; 10 nucleotides line up with TRBD2. Germline V gene sequence: CDR1 SGHDT, CDR2 YYEEEE. CDR3 size: 18 residues. CDR3 DNA: TGTACCAGCAGCTATACCCCGAACCTAGCGGGAGTGAAAGGTGAGCAGTTCTTC. Translating it yields CTSSYTPNLAGVKGEQFF.

In its sample, this clonotype was seen many times. The chain employs TRBV5-1 and TRBJ2-1, with D perhaps TRBD1 or TRBD2 (5 bases each). V gave up 0 bases and J gave up 6 bases, with 16 bases separating them. Germline CDR1 and CDR2: SGHRS and YFSETQ. The CDR3 is 16 amino acids. The CDR3 DNA is TGCGCCAGCAGCTTGGTTGGGGGTACTAGGAGCAATGAGCAGTTCTTC. Residues: CASSLVGGTRSNEQFF.

V and J are TRBV10-3 and TRBJ2-1; 8 nucleotides match TRBD2. V trimming: 3 bases; J trimming: 8 bases; junction bases outside the gene matches: 9. The germline V gene has CDR1 ENHRY and CDR2 SYGVKD. CDR3 length: 15 residues. CDR3 DNA: TGTGCCATCAGTGACGCCGGGACTAGTCTGTATGAGCAGTTCTTC. This gives the protein CAISDAGTSLYEQFF.

This clonotype occurred many times. V usage is TRBV4-3 and J usage is TRBJ2-7; 9 bases line up with TRBD1. Trimming took 2 bases from V and 5 from J; bases not matched to a gene: 7. CDR1 LGHNA and CDR2 YSLEER come from the germline V gene. CDR3 size: 15 residues. The CDR3 DNA reads TGCGCCAGCAGCCAATCCACCGGGACAGGGCACGAGCAGTACTTC. Translation: CASSQSTGTGHEQYF.

Many counts were recorded for this clonotype. The chain links TRBV6-2 or TRBV6-3 to TRBJ2-2, with 7 bases aligning to TRBD2. J gave up 3 bases and V 5 bases, and 9 bases lay outside the gene matches. This CDR3 has 16 amino acids. In germline, CDR1 is MNHEY, CDR2 SVGEGT. DNA for the CDR3: TGTGCCAGCAGTCCCTTGGGGGGGATCTACACCGGGGAGCTGTTTTTT. Translated, it gives CASSPLGGIYTGELFF.

This clonotype was counted many times. J is TRBJ2-3 and V is TRBV12-3 or TRBV12-4; D not resolved. The V and J ends lost 5 bases and 2 bases respectively, with 5 bases between them. The CDR3 totals 12 residues. The CDR3: CASSTPTDTQYF. The CDR3 DNA is TGTGCCAGCAGTACCCCCACAGATACGCAGTATTTT.

This clonotype was counted a few times. The chain couples TRBV7-9 to TRBJ1-4, with D possibly TRBD1 on 5 matching bases. V gave up 4 bases and J gave up 3 bases, with 12 bases separating them. Germline V gene lookup returns CDR1 SEHNR and CDR2 FQNEAQ (reference sequence). CDR3 size: 15 residues. The CDR3 nucleotides are TGTGCCAGCAGCTCCCCGGGGCCAGCTAATGAAAAACTGTTTTTT. This gives the protein CASSSPGPANEKLFF.

The table lists this clonotype with a few counts. V gene TRBV7-9 combines with J gene TRBJ1-2; D call uncertain. Germline V gene lookup returns CDR1 SEHNR and CDR2 FQNEAQ (reference sequence). The CDR3 runs to 13 residues. V lost 0 bases and J lost 4, with 6 bases in between. The CDR3 reads CASSLAVGYGYTF. As DNA, the CDR3 is TGTGCCAGCAGCTTAGCCGTCGGCTATGGCTACACCTTC.

For this clonotype: A much larger clone lies a single base off, so this may be a read error. The chain couples TRBV19 to TRBJ2-7, with 7 bases matching TRBD2. Germline-derived CDR1 and CDR2 are LNHDA and SQIVND (reference sequence). The CDR3 spans 12 residues. Trimming at V came to 3 bases and at J to 9 bases, leaving 5 bases not matched to a gene. CDR3 sequence: CASSMVSGGQYF. The CDR3 region has the DNA TGTGCCAGTAGTATGGTCTCGGGGGGGCAGTACTTC.

In its sample, this clonotype was seen many times. The J gene is TRBJ1-2, the V gene TRBV29-1; weak D call: TRBD1 (6 bases). The CDR3 covers 13 residues. V shed 7 bases and J shed 5 bases, with 17 bases lying between them. From germline, CDR1 is SQVTM and CDR2 ANQGSEA. The CDR3 DNA reads as TGCAGCGCCGGGGGGGGACAAAGATATGGCTACACCTTC. Encoded protein: CSAGGGQRYGYTF.

This clonotype occurred many times. This sequence joins TRBV20-1 and TRBJ2-3, with 14 bases aligning to TRBD2. The CDR3 contains 18 residues. The V gene's germline CDR1 is DFQATT and CDR2 SNEGSKA (reference sequence). The ends lost 6 bases at V and 1 base at J; junction bases unmatched: 12. The CDR3 loop reads CSALIYPGLAGGTDTQYF. The CDR3 DNA follows: TGCAGTGCCTTGATTTATCCGGGACTAGCGGGGGGCACAGATACGCAGTATTTT.

This clonotype was observed at least ten times. The chain employs TRBV6-2 or TRBV6-3 and TRBJ1-5; TRBD1 aligns across 8 bases. This CDR3 spans 16 amino acids. The germline V gene has CDR1 MNHEY and CDR2 SVGEGT. V shed 1 base and J 3 bases; nucleotides not matched to a gene: 5. The CDR3 nucleotides are TGTGCCAGCAGTTACTTCCAGGGGGCGGTCAATCAGCCCCAGCATTTT. Amino acid sequence: CASSYFQGAVNQPQHF.

This clonotype was counted only a few times. This chain links TRBV28 with TRBJ2-2; 8 bases line up with TRBD2. With 3 bases clipped from V and 5 bases from J, the junction kept 8 bases outside the gene matches. The CDR3 is 16 residues long. CDR1 MDHEN and CDR2 SYDVKM come from the germline V gene. The CDR3 bases are TGTGCCAGCAGTTTGGCGAGCGGGAGAGGTACCGGGGAGCTGTTTTTT. This codes for CASSLASGRGTGELFF. The full variable domain, with the rest looked up from reference TRBV28 and TRBJ2-2, is DVKVTQSSRYLVKRTGEKVFLECVQDMDHENMFWYRQDPGLGLRLIYFSYDVKMKEKGDIPEGYSVSREKKERFSLILESASTNQTSMYLCASSLASGRGTGELFFGEGSRLTVL.

Turning to this clonotype: One base away lies a much larger clone, so this may be a sequencing read error. As DNA, the CDR3 is TGTGCCAGCAAAGTGGATATGTACAATGGGCAGTTCTTC. It is translated as CASKVDMYNGQFF. This chain links TRBV6-1 with TRBJ2-1, with unresolved D. Germline CDR1 MNHNS, CDR2 SASEGT. This CDR3 is 13 amino acids long.

V and J are TRBV4-2 and TRBJ2-5; D is possibly TRBD1 or TRBD2 (5 bases each). CDR3 length: 15 residues. The V gene lost 0 bases and the J gene lost 5 bases, with 13 bases spanning the gap. Germline V gene sequence: CDR1 LGHNA, CDR2 YNFKEQ. In DNA form, the CDR3 reads TGTGCCAGCAGCCAAGATCGAGGGCCAGGGGAGACCCAGTACTTC. Translating gives CASSQDRGPGETQYF.

A note on this clonotype: The CDR3 ends on some other residue instead of the conserved phenylalanine or tryptophan, so this is likely a read error. The chain links TRBV4-3 to TRBJ1-4; TRBD1 matches 7 bases. The V gene's germline CDR1 is LGHNA and CDR2 YSLEER. The CDR3 length is 14 residues. V was pared by 4 bases and J by 4 bases, with 3 bases of the junction left unmatched. The chain's CDR3 is CASSLRDSNEKLFS. CDR3 DNA sequence: TGCGCCAGCAGCCTCCGGGACAGTAATGAAAAACTGTTTTCT.